This paragraph covers one T cell receptor beta chain sequence. Membership in each cohort depended on participant-reported clinical history. The data stem from a study of blood T cell repertoires in COVID-19. Germline CDR1 MNHEY, CDR2 SMNVEV (reference sequence). There are 16 residues in the CDR3. V gave up 1 base and J gave up 5 bases; unmatched junction bases: 8. Study processing details: The authors estimated nucleated cell counts from reference gene primer amplification. Produced via immunoSEQ multiplex PCR; TCRdb's table is partial and in-frame only. Clone size and V and J calls were adopted from that table, with D and trimming inferred from the DNA. The sample gives about 140,000 clones, approximately 81% of which show up once; 4.5% to 5.5% is in the top ten.

Sample: PBMCs or T cells enriched from blood (not recorded which). The sequence was collected from a man aged 35 to 55 with acute COVID-19. The chain carries TRBV27 and TRBJ2-5; TRBD2 agrees at 9 bases. CDR3 DNA: TGTGCCAGCAGTTTATATGGCGGGAGGGCCGTGGAGACCCAGTACTTC. Its protein product is CASSLYGGRAVETQYF.